These T cell receptor beta chains were read from a single sample in a study of CD8 T cells in Susac syndrome. TCRdb ran MiXCR on the immunoSEQ multiplex PCR reads and lists one entry per CDR3 protein. The table lists approximately 87,000 distinct CDR3 sequences, about 96% of them singletons. Material for sequencing was CD8+ T cells from PBMCs. Source of these receptors: a human donor with Susac syndrome. Both conserved end residues are part of each CDR3. The D gene is left open where the match is weak. Clone size is not always given. Where it is, it says once, few, many or a class for expanded clones.

D gene	clone size	J gene	V gene	CDR3 protein	CDR3 DNA
.	.	TRBJ2-5	TRBV7-2	CASSLVLSGTYLQETQYF	TGTGCCAGCAGCTTAGTATTATCGGGGACTTATCTCCAAGAGACCCAGTACTTC
.	once	TRBJ2-1	TRBV30	CAWRGTHNEQFF	TGTGCCTGGAGAGGGACCCACAATGAGCAGTTCTTC
.	.	TRBJ1-1	TRBV29-1	CSVEDGVGTEAFF	TGCAGCGTTGAAGATGGGGTGGGCACTGAAGCTTTCTTT
.	.	TRBJ2-2	TRBV5-4	CASSSPTANTGELFF	TGTGCCAGCAGCTCCCCGACAGCCAACACCGGGGAGCTGTTTTTT
.	.	TRBJ1-1	TRBV6-2/TRBV6-3	CASSGTGAMNTEAFF	TGTGCCAGCAGTGGAACAGGAGCAATGAACACTGAAGCTTTCTTT
.	.	TRBJ2-5	TRBV5-4	CASSLVGGPKQETQYF	TGTGCCAGCAGCTTGGTCGGCGGACCCAAACAAGAGACCCAGTACTTC
.	once	TRBJ2-7	TRBV7-9	CASSLWGLATYEQYF	TGTGCCAGCAGCTTATGGGGGCTTGCCACCTACGAGCAGTACTTC
TRBD2	.	TRBJ2-1	TRBV29-1	CSVQGLAGLNEQFF	TGCAGCGTCCAAGGACTAGCGGGCCTCAATGAGCAGTTCTTC
.	once	TRBJ2-7	TRBV6-6	CASSPPSEYEQYF	TGTGCCAGCAGCCCCCCATCGGAGTACGAGCAGTACTTC
TRBD1	.	TRBJ2-1	TRBV29-1	CSVEGTGTDYNEQFF	TGCAGCGTTGAAGGTACCGGGACAGACTACAATGAGCAGTTCTTC
.	.	TRBJ2-1	TRBV28	CASRDRPYNEQFF	TGTGCCAGCAGGGACAGACCCTACAATGAGCAGTTCTTC
.	.	TRBJ2-2	TRBV19	CASSTSNTGELFF	TGTGCCAGTAGTACCTCGAACACCGGGGAGCTGTTTTTT
TRBD1	.	TRBJ2-7	TRBV6-2/TRBV6-3	CASGQGSSYEQYF	TGTGCCAGCGGACAGGGGTCTTCCTACGAGCAGTACTTC
TRBD1	.	TRBJ2-7	TRBV7-6	CASSLSGTGVEQYF	TGTGCCAGCAGCTTATCCGGGACAGGGGTCGAGCAGTACTTC
.	.	TRBJ1-2	TRBV27	CASRPQADYGYTF	TGTGCCAGCAGGCCACAGGCCGACTATGGCTACACCTTC
.	.	TRBJ2-2	TRBV20-1	CSARDLPRLELFF	TGCAGTGCTAGAGATCTACCGCGCCTGGAGCTGTTTTTT
.	.	TRBJ1-5	TRBV4-2	CASSIGGDGQPQHF	TGTGCCAGCTCCATAGGGGGGGATGGTCAGCCCCAGCATTTT
.	.	TRBJ1-4	TRBV5-1	CASSFVPTTEEGKLFF	TGCGCCAGCAGCTTCGTGCCAACGACCGAAGAGGGAAAACTGTTTTTT
.	once	TRBJ2-2	TRBV9	CASTYDTGELFF	TGTGCCAGCACCTATGACACCGGGGAGCTGTTTTTT
.	.	TRBJ1-4	TRBV6-2/TRBV6-3	CASSLQRTNEKLFF	TGTGCCAGCAGCTTACAGAGAACTAATGAAAAACTGTTTTTT
TRBD1	.	TRBJ2-1	TRBV29-1	CSVFDRGWVQFF	TGCAGCGTTTTTGACAGGGGGTGGGTGCAGTTCTTC
TRBD1	.	TRBJ1-1	TRBV7-9	CASGPGTGSTEAFF	TGTGCCTCCGGACCCGGGACAGGGAGCACTGAAGCTTTCTTT
.	.	TRBJ1-2	TRBV29-1	CSVEEGPGTSHYGYTF	TGCAGCGTTGAAGAAGGCCCGGGAACGTCGCACTATGGCTACACCTTC
TRBD2	.	TRBJ2-1	TRBV9	CASSPFSAGGPREQFF	TGTGCCAGCAGCCCCTTTTCAGCGGGAGGGCCGCGTGAGCAGTTCTTC
.	.	TRBJ2-3	TRBV6-2/TRBV6-3	CASSYRDRSTDTQYF	TGTGCCAGCAGTTACAGGGATAGAAGCACAGATACGCAGTATTTT
.	.	TRBJ2-1	TRBV13	CASSPNGRGNEQFF	TGTGCCAGCAGCCCCAACGGACGAGGCAATGAGCAGTTCTTC
.	.	TRBJ2-7	TRBV14	CASSQDWSRSYEQYF	TGTGCCAGCAGCCAAGATTGGAGCAGGTCCTACGAGCAGTACTTC
TRBD2	.	TRBJ2-1	TRBV29-1	CSVEGTSGKGYNEQFF	TGCAGCGTTGAAGGGACTAGCGGGAAGGGTTACAATGAGCAGTTCTTC
TRBD2	once	TRBJ2-4	TRBV20-1	CSAREVTSGVDIQYF	TGCAGTGCTAGAGAGGTCACTAGCGGGGTGGACATTCAGTACTTC
TRBD1	.	TRBJ2-5	TRBV12-3/TRBV12-4	CASSLGTGETQYF	TGTGCCAGCAGTTTAGGGACAGGGGAGACCCAGTACTTC
.	.	TRBJ2-1	TRBV20-1	CSARDQERSPFNEQFF	TGCAGTGCTAGAGATCAGGAGCGGTCCCCTTTCAATGAGCAGTTCTTC
TRBD2	.	TRBJ2-1	TRBV9	CASSPRPGLEGGNEQFF	TGTGCCAGCAGCCCCCGGCCGGGACTAGAGGGGGGGAATGAGCAGTTCTTC
TRBD1	.	TRBJ2-3	TRBV4-1	CASSQEATGGTDTQYF	TGCGCCAGCAGCCAAGAGGCGACAGGGGGCACAGATACGCAGTATTTT
.	.	TRBJ2-2	TRBV29-1	CSVEKGSGELFF	TGCAGCGTTGAAAAGGGCTCCGGGGAGCTGTTTTTT
.	.	TRBJ1-4	TRBV20-1	CSATTGPSGEKLFF	TGCAGTGCCACCACCGGGCCGTCGGGTGAAAAACTGTTTTTT
.	.	TRBJ1-2	TRBV5-8	CASSLVQGYGYTF	TGTGCCAGCAGCTTGGTCCAGGGTTATGGCTACACCTTC
TRBD1	.	TRBJ1-1	TRBV27	CASSFRTGFEAFF	TGTGCCAGCAGTTTTCGGACAGGGTTTGAAGCTTTCTTT
.	.	TRBJ1-6	TRBV25-1	CASSWPDNNSPLHF	TGTGCCAGCAGTTGGCCAGATAATAATTCACCCCTCCACTTT
.	.	TRBJ1-1	TRBV20-1	CSAPGTEAFF	TGCAGTGCCCCAGGGACAGAAGCTTTCTTT
.	.	TRBJ2-4	TRBV25-1	CASSEYIDNKNIQYF	TGTGCCAGCAGTGAATATATAGATAACAAAAACATTCAGTACTTC
TRBD1	.	TRBJ2-7	TRBV12-3/TRBV12-4	CASSFGTGSEQYF	TGTGCCAGCAGTTTTGGGACAGGCTCCGAGCAGTACTTC
TRBD1	.	TRBJ2-3	TRBV20-1	CSARGTTGDADTQYF	TGCAGTGCTAGGGGGACCACAGGGGACGCAGATACGCAGTATTTT
.	.	TRBJ1-3	TRBV29-1	CSAGRSSGNTIYF	TGCAGCGCCGGACGGAGCTCTGGAAACACCATATATTTT
TRBD1	.	TRBJ2-1	TRBV29-1	CSVDGTGFSYNEQFF	TGCAGCGTTGACGGGACAGGGTTCTCCTACAATGAGCAGTTCTTC
.	.	TRBJ2-7	TRBV6-6	CASSYRDSYEQYF	TGTGCCAGCAGTTACAGGGACTCCTACGAGCAGTACTTC
TRBD2	.	TRBJ2-3	TRBV6-2/TRBV6-3	CASTLTSLTDTQYF	TGTGCCAGCACCCTGACTAGCCTCACAGATACGCAGTATTTT